This entry features one T cell receptor (beta chain) sequence. Its antigen is as yet unknown. The CDR3 has 15 amino acids. CDR1 is ENHRY and CDR2 is SYGVKD in the germline V gene. Trimming took 0 bases from V and 4 from J, leaving 10 bases between them. The data originate from a study of T cell clones after liver transplantation. Study in general: Three of eight recipients were HCV-positive; others had non-autoimmune, non-viral indications. Draws occurred before transplant, before withdrawal, and after complete or failed withdrawal.

Study-wide results and limits: Compared with third party-reactive sequences, donor-reactive ones declined more, independent of withdrawal success. Graft donor-reactive T cells possibly entered the graft instead of undergoing deletion.

Clones were read by immunoSEQ multiplex PCR, and TCRdb kept only the in-frame ones, dropping some. The sample records about 72,000 clones, under 95% being singletons. The chain couples TRBV10-3 to TRBJ1-5, with D unclear. This clonotype was sampled from a human donor who received a liver transplant. The sequences come from CD4+ T cells from blood, collected before liver transplant. Written as DNA, the CDR3 is TGTGCCATCAGTGAGTCGGGATCGGTGAATCAGCCCCAGCATTTT. Encoded protein: CAISESGSVNQPQHF.